The rows below give T cell receptor beta chains drawn from one sample of a study of Graves' ophthalmopathy and Graves' hyperthyroidism. TCRdb re-derived calls from the multiplex PCR reads in MiXCR, one entry per CDR3 protein. The top ten clones hold 2% to 2.5% of a sample with a few hundred thousand distinct CDR3 sequences, about a sixth of them seen once. Sequencing was performed on peripheral blood. The receptors come from an adult woman with stable Graves' hyperthyroidism. The CDR3 runs from the conserved cysteine through the conserved F or W. The D gene is left open where the match is weak. Expanded clones are given a class, and other clones once, few, many or no size at all.

abundance	v_gene	d_gene	j_gene	CDR3nt	CDR3aa
NA	TRBV13	TRBD2	TRBJ2-7	TGTGCCAGCAGGTACTCTAGCGGACCCTACGAGCAGTACTTC	CASRYSSGPYEQYF
few	TRBV7-9	NA	TRBJ2-5	TGTGCCAGCAGCTTATACGGGAGTCAAGAGACCAAGTACTTC	CASSLYGSQETKYF
many	TRBV3-1	NA	TRBJ1-2	TGTGCCAGCAGCTTGGGACGGATCTATGGCTACACCTTC	CASSLGRIYGYTF
many	TRBV20-1	NA	TRBJ2-7	TGCAGTGCTAGATCCGACAGGGAGGGTTACGAGCAGTACTTC	CSARSDREGYEQYF
many	TRBV29-1	NA	TRBJ2-7	TGCAGCGTTGAAGACCCGTCAAACGAGCAGTACTTC	CSVEDPSNEQYF
many	TRBV6-1	NA	TRBJ2-5	TGTGCCAGCAGTGTGGAACTAGGAGGGTACGAGACCCAGTACTTC	CASSVELGGYETQYF
many	TRBV6-5	NA	TRBJ1-1	TGTGCCAGCAGTTCAACAGGTAATACTGAAGCTTTCTTT	CASSSTGNTEAFF
few	TRBV6-5	TRBD1	TRBJ2-7	TGTGCCAGCAGTTACACGGGGACAGAAAGCGAGCAGTACTTC	CASSYTGTESEQYF
few	TRBV3-1	TRBD1	TRBJ1-5	TGTGCCAGCAGCTTCCGGGACAGGGGGATCAATCAGCCCCAGCATTTT	CASSFRDRGINQPQHF
many	TRBV11-2	NA	TRBJ2-7	TGTGCCAGCAGCTTAGGGGCGAGTAACTACGAGCAGTACTTC	CASSLGASNYEQYF
few	TRBV20-1	NA	TRBJ2-5	TGCAGTGCTAGAGATCCAAACCAAGAGACCCAGTACTTC	CSARDPNQETQYF
NA	TRBV25-1	TRBD1	TRBJ2-2	TGTGCCAGCAGTGAATGGGGGACAGGACTGAACACCGGGGAGCTGTTTTTT	CASSEWGTGLNTGELFF
NA	TRBV6-1	NA	TRBJ2-5	TGTGCCAGCAGTGGTAGCGGTTTCCAAGAGACCAAGTACTTC	CASSGSGFQETKYF
many	TRBV12-3/TRBV12-4	NA	TRBJ2-7	TGTGCCAGCAGTTTACACACCGTTATCTACGAGCAGTACTTC	CASSLHTVIYEQYF
NA	TRBV9	NA	TRBJ1-1	TGTGCCAGCAGCGGAGGGAGCACTGAAGCTTTCTTT	CASSGGSTEAFF
NA	TRBV12-3/TRBV12-4	NA	TRBJ2-7	TGTGCCAGCAGTTTGGACGACGGATACGAGCAGTACTTC	CASSLDDGYEQYF
many	TRBV6-1	NA	TRBJ1-5	TGTGCCAGCAGCAAGAACAGGGATCAGCCCCAGCATTTT	CASSKNRDQPQHF
NA	TRBV10-3	NA	TRBJ2-7	TGTGCCATCAGTGAGTTTATGGACGAGCAGTACTTC	CAISEFMDEQYF
NA	TRBV28	TRBD2	TRBJ2-4	TGTGCCAGCAGTTTATTAGCAACCCCCCCGGGGGGTAGCGGGAGATATGCCAAAAACATTCAGTACTTC	CASSLLATPPGGSGRYAKNIQYF
NA	TRBV9	TRBD1	TRBJ2-7	TGTGCCAGCAGCGTAGAGGAGGGCAGGGGGCACGAGCAGTACTTC	CASSVEEGRGHEQYF
many	TRBV6-2/TRBV6-3	NA	TRBJ2-7	TGTGCCAGCAGGCCACAGGGATTGTCCCTCTACGAGCAGTACTTC	CASRPQGLSLYEQYF
NA	TRBV15	NA	TRBJ1-5	TGTGCCACCAGCAGAGATCGGGGCAGGGCACAGCCCCAGCATTTT	CATSRDRGRAQPQHF
many	TRBV6-5	NA	TRBJ1-2	TGTGCCAGCAGTTACAGTGGAGCTAACTATGGCTACACCTTC	CASSYSGANYGYTF
many	TRBV6-5	NA	TRBJ2-7	TGTGCCAGCAGTTGGGAGAAGAGGTACGAGCAGTACTTC	CASSWEKRYEQYF
few	TRBV27	NA	TRBJ2-7	TGTGCCAGCAGTTTGGCCCCCCGCTACGAGCAGTACTTC	CASSLAPRYEQYF
many	TRBV24-1	NA	TRBJ2-7	TGTGCCACCAGTGACGGGGACTACGAGCAGTACTTC	CATSDGDYEQYF
many	TRBV12-5	TRBD2	TRBJ2-7	TGTGCTAGTGGTTTGGATAAAGCGGGAGGGTCCCGCGGCGAGCAGTACTTC	CASGLDKAGGSRGEQYF
NA	TRBV11-2	NA	TRBJ2-7	TGTGCCAGCAGCTTAGTGGGAGTCTCGGGAGTAAAGTACGAGCAGTACTTC	CASSLVGVSGVKYEQYF
many	TRBV15	NA	TRBJ2-5	TGTGCCACCAGCAGTGAACTCAGGACCCAGTACTTC	CATSSELRTQYF
many	TRBV5-4	NA	TRBJ1-2	TGTGCCAGCAGCCTGGAGGGTGGGTATGGCTACACCTTC	CASSLEGGYGYTF
NA	TRBV12-3/TRBV12-4	NA	TRBJ1-6	TGTGCCAGCAGTTTACGACAGGTTTCACCCCTCCACTTT	CASSLRQVSPLHF
NA	TRBV25-1	TRBD2	TRBJ2-7	TGTGCCAGCAGTGAATTACGAGCGGGAGATTCGCCCTACGAGCAGTACTTC	CASSELRAGDSPYEQYF
many	TRBV25-1	NA	TRBJ2-5	TGTGCCAGCAGTGTACCCGGGCAAGGGGTGACCCAGTACTTC	CASSVPGQGVTQYF
many	TRBV6-4	NA	TRBJ1-2	TGTGCCAGCAGGAGCTTCTCCGGTGGGAGGACTAACTATGGCTACACCTTC	CASRSFSGGRTNYGYTF
many	TRBV20-1	NA	TRBJ2-7	TGCAGTGCTAGGGGGGCCACTGGACACGAGCAGTACTTC	CSARGATGHEQYF
NA	TRBV6-1	TRBD2	TRBJ2-7	TGTGCCAGCGATAGACTGGGGCGCGGGGGCTCCTACGAGCAGTACTTC	CASDRLGRGGSYEQYF
many	TRBV12-3/TRBV12-4	TRBD2	TRBJ2-2	TGTGCCAGCAGTTTAGTTCCGGGAGGGCCCATCGGGGAGCTGTTTTTT	CASSLVPGGPIGELFF
NA	TRBV28	NA	TRBJ2-7	TGTGCCAGCAGTTTAGTTTCTTTGGCCAGGTACGATCAGTACTTC	CASSLVSLARYDQYF
once	TRBV11-2	NA	TRBJ2-7	TGTGCCAGCAGCTACGGAGCCTACGAGCAGTGCTTC	CASSYGAYEQCF
once	TRBV7-9	TRBD1	TRBJ2-5	TGTGCCAGCAGCTTCCAGGGGGCGCGAGAGACCCAGTACTTC	CASSFQGARETQYF
few	TRBV30	NA	TRBJ1-1	TGTGCCTGGAGAGGAAGCACTGAAGCTTTCTTT	CAWRGSTEAFF
many	TRBV20-1	NA	TRBJ1-1	TGCAGTGCTAGAGATGCGGTCTTCATGAACACTGAAGCTTTCTTT	CSARDAVFMNTEAFF
many	TRBV28	NA	TRBJ2-7	TGTGCCAGCAGTTTTCAAGCAGGGCCCTTCTACGAGCAGTACTTC	CASSFQAGPFYEQYF
few	TRBV20-1	TRBD2	TRBJ2-2	TGCAGTGCTCCTCAAACTAGCGGGAGGGCCCCCGGGGAGCTGTTTTTT	CSAPQTSGRAPGELFF
many	TRBV6-5	TRBD1	TRBJ2-7	TGTGCCAGCAGTTACTCGCGGACAGGGGGTAACGAGCAGTACTTC	CASSYSRTGGNEQYF
few	TRBV20-1	NA	TRBJ2-7	TGCAGTGCTAGCGGTTCGGATCCCGAGCAGTACTTC	CSASGSDPEQYF
many	TRBV6-5	NA	TRBJ2-7	TGTGCCAGCAGTTACTCCGGGGTGCTCTCCTACGAGCAGTACTTC	CASSYSGVLSYEQYF
NA	TRBV5-6	TRBD2	TRBJ2-7	TGTGCCAGCAGCTTTGAAACTAGCGGGACCAGGGAGCAGTACTTC	CASSFETSGTREQYF
many	TRBV6-1	NA	TRBJ1-5	TGTGCCAGCAGCGCCGGGAGCATAAATCAGCCCCAGCATTTT	CASSAGSINQPQHF
many	TRBV7-9	NA	TRBJ1-2	TGTGCCAGCAGCCCCCCAGCTCTAACAAACTATGGCTACACCTTC	CASSPPALTNYGYTF
few	TRBV5-4	NA	TRBJ1-1	TGTGCCAGCAGCTTGGGTAGGGACCGGGAAGCTTTCTTT	CASSLGRDREAFF
many	TRBV6-1	NA	TRBJ2-7	TGTGCCAGCAGTGAAGGTCGGGGCCACGAGCAGTACTTC	CASSEGRGHEQYF
NA	TRBV7-3	TRBD1	TRBJ2-5	TGTGCCAGCAGCCCAACGACAGGGTCAGAGACCCAGTACTTC	CASSPTTGSETQYF
many	TRBV4-2	NA	TRBJ1-5	TGTGCCAGCAGCCAAGGGTTATCAGGAGGGACTAATCAGCCCCAGCATTTT	CASSQGLSGGTNQPQHF
NA	TRBV27	NA	TRBJ2-2	TGTGCCAGCAGTTTCACCGACCGGGAGCTGTTTTTT	CASSFTDRELFF
NA	TRBV20-1	TRBD1	TRBJ1-2	TGCAGTGCGGGCCGACAGGGCGGCTATGGCTACACCTTC	CSAGRQGGYGYTF
many	TRBV9	NA	TRBJ2-7	TGTGCCAGCAGCTACTCCGAGCGAGGGGCCTACGAGCAGTACTTC	CASSYSERGAYEQYF
many	TRBV15	TRBD1	TRBJ1-5	TGTGCCACCAGCGCCCGGACAGGGAATAGCAATCAGCCCCAGCATTTT	CATSARTGNSNQPQHF
once	TRBV20-1	TRBD1	TRBJ2-2	TGCAGTGCTAGAGATGGACAGGGTGGGACCGGGGAGCTGTTTTTT	CSARDGQGGTGELFF
few	TRBV2	TRBD2	TRBJ2-2	TGTGCCAGCAGCGTTAGCGGGAGGTCTCCCGGGGAGCTGTTTTTT	CASSVSGRSPGELFF